This TCR beta chain was retrieved from a study of T-cell memory formation after mild COVID-19. Study outcomes and limitations: Some responding clones appeared in pre-infection memory, suggesting cross-reactive memory joined. Clones shrinking from day 15 to 85 showed even CD4/CD8 mixes; later expanders tilted CD4+. Contracting clones localized mainly to CM and EM when CD4+ and mainly to EMRA when CD8+.

TCRdb re-analysed the 5' RACE reads in MiXCR, keeping a single row per CDR3 protein. The repertoire consists of hundreds of thousands of distinct CDR3 sequences, with around a quarter occurring once and the leading ten covering 10% to 15%. This clonotype has only a few counts. What it binds is not known. The sample taken for sequencing was PBMCs or a T cell subset sorted from them (not recorded which). This sequence originates from an adult woman who had mild COVID-19 (a few samples of this study predate the infection). Cell type and time point are not known.

Written as DNA, the CDR3 is TGTGCCAGCAGTTACGATAGTCGCACAGATACGCAGTATTTT. Its translation: CASSYDSRTDTQYF. The rearrangement uses TRBV6-5 and TRBJ2-3; D gene ambiguous. V lost 2 bases and J 1 base, leaving 7 bases between the germline ends. The CDR3 runs 14 residues. Germline V lookup: CDR1 MNHEY, CDR2 SVGAGI.